This T cell receptor (beta chain) was obtained from a study of blood T cell repertoires in COVID-19. On the study more broadly: Spain, Italy and the United States supplied samples that represented acute and convalescent COVID-19. Sources were T cells, B-cell-depleted T cells, or PBMCs; the material itself was cDNA or gDNA.

CDR3 length: 15 amino acids. Trimming stripped 1 base from V and 3 bases from J, with 13 bases between. CDR1 is MNHEY and CDR2 is SMNVEV in the germline V gene (reference sequence). As handled by the study authors: Reference gene primer amplification yielded estimated nucleated cell counts. Using immunoSEQ multiplex PCR, the repertoire was profiled, and TCRdb retains in-frame clones only, with some absent. V and J calls and clone size are those listed in that table; D and trimming were worked out from the DNA. The sample contains about 250,000 clones, around nine tenths of which appear only once. The V gene is TRBV27, the J gene TRBJ2-7, with D tentatively TRBD1 (5 bases). Specimen: peripheral blood. This sequence originates from an elderly man with acute or convalescent COVID-19. The CDR3 spells CASSLYARGSYEQYF. In nucleotides, the CDR3 is TGTGCCAGCAGTTTATATGCTAGGGGCAGCTACGAGCAGTACTTC.